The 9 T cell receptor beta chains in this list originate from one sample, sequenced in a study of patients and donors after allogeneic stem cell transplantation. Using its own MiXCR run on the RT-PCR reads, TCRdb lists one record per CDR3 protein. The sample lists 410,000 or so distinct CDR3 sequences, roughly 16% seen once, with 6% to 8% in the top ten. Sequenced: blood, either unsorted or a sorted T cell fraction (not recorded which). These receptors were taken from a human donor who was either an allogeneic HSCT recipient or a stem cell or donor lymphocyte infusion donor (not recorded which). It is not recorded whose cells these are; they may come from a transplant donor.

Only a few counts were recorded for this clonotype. The chain's CDR3 is CASSHLLAGSNPGELFF. Written as DNA, the CDR3 is TGCGCCAGCAGCCACCTACTAGCGGGCAGTAATCCCGGGGAGCTGTTTTTT. The chain carries TRBV4-3 and TRBJ2-2; 9 bases fit TRBD2. The germline CDR1 and CDR2 sequences are LGHNA and YSLEER. The junction had 11 bases not matched to a gene; V was cut back by 3 bases and J by 6 bases. CDR3 length equals 17 residues.

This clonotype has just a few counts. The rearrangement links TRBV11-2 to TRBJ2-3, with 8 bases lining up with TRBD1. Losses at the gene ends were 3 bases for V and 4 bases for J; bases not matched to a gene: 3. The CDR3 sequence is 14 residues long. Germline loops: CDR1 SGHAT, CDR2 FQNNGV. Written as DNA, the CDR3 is TGTGCCAGCAGCTTCGCGACAGGGGCAGATACGCAGTATTTT. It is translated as CASSFATGADTQYF.

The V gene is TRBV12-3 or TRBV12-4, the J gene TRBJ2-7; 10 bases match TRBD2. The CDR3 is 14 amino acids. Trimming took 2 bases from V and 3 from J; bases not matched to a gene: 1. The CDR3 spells CASSLSSGGYEQYF. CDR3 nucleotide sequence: TGTGCCAGCAGTTTATCTAGCGGGGGCTACGAGCAGTACTTC.

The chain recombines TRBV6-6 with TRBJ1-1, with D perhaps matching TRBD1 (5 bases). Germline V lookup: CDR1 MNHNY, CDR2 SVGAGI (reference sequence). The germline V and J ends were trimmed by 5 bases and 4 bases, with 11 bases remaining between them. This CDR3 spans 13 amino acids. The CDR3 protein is CASSNQGRTEAFF. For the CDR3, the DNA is TGTGCCAGCAGTAATCAGGGTCGCACTGAAGCTTTCTTT.

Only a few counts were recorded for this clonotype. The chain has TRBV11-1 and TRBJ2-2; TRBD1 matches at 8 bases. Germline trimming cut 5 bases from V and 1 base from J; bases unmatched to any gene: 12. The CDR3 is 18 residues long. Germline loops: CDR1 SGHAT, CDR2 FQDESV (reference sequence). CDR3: CASSLDGRTGRNTGELFF. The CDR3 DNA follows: TGTGCCAGCAGCCTGGATGGTCGGACAGGGAGGAACACCGGGGAGCTGTTTTTT.

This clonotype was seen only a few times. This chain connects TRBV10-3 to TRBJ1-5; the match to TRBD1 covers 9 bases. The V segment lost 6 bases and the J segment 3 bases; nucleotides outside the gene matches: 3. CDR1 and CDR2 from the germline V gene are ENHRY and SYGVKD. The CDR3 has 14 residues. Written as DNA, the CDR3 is TGTGCCATCAGAGGGGACAGGGTCAATCAGCCCCAGCATTTT. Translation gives CAIRGDRVNQPQHF.

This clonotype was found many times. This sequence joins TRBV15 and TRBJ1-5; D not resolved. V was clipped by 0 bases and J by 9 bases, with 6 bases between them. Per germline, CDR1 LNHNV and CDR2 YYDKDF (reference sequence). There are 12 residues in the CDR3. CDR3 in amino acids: CATSRERGPQHF. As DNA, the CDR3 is TGTGCCACCAGCAGAGAACGGGGGCCCCAGCATTTT.

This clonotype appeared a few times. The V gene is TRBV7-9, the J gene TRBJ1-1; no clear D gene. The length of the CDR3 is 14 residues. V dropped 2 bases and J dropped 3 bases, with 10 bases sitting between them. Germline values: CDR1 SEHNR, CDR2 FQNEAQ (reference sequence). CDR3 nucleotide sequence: TGTGCCAGCAGCTTAAGTGTTCCCGACACTGAAGCTTTCTTT. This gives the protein CASSLSVPDTEAFF.

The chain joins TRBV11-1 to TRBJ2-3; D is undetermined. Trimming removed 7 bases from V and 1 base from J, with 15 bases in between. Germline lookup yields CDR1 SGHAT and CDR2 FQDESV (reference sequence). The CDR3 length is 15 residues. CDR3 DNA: TGTGCCAGCAACGACGGTCTCCGCGGCACAGATACGCAGTATTTT. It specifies CASNDGLRGTDTQYF.